A single sample gave rise to the 25 T cell receptor beta chains below, sequenced in a study of blood T cell repertoires in COVID-19. Sequencing used immunoSEQ multiplex PCR; TCRdb keeps in-frame clones, though not all of them. The sample shows 270,000 or so clones, around nine tenths of them seen only once. Sequences were obtained from PBMCs or T cells enriched from blood (not recorded which). Receptors originate from a woman aged 18-29 years who had recovered from COVID-19.

The chain carries TRBV30 and TRBJ2-7, with 9 bases aligning to TRBD1. J lost 4 bases, V lost 6 bases, and 13 bases had no gene match. CDR3 length equals 15 residues. CDR1 and CDR2 (germline): GTSNPN, SVGIG (reference sequence). The CDR3 is CACARDREIGYEQYF. The CDR3, as DNA: TGTGCCTGCGCCCGGGACAGGGAAATAGGGTACGAGCAGTACTTC. The variable domain in full, with the rest retrieved from reference TRBV30 and TRBJ2-7, is SQTIHQWPATLVQPVGSPLSLECTVEGTSNPNLYWYRQAAGRGLQLLFYSVGIGQISSEVPQNLSASRPQDRQFILSSKKLLLSDSGFYLCACARDREIGYEQYFGPGTRLTVT.

V is TRBV10-3 and J is TRBJ1-6, with 7 bases aligning to TRBD1. The germline gives CDR1 ENHRY, CDR2 SYGVKD. V dropped 10 bases and J dropped 8; count of bases not matched to a gene: 8. The CDR3 contains 13 residues. The CDR3 here is CATQQGIDSPLHF. The DNA for the CDR3 is TGTGCCACACAACAGGGGATCGATTCACCCCTCCACTTT.

The genes are TRBV13 and TRBJ2-1; D is undetermined. From germline, CDR1 is PRHDT and CDR2 FYEKMQ (reference sequence). Between the trimmed V and J ends, which lost 0 bases and 8 bases, there was a span of 8 bases. CDR3 size: 13 residues. The CDR3 sequence: CASSLGLADEQFF. The CDR3 DNA is TGTGCCAGCAGCTTAGGGTTAGCCGATGAGCAGTTCTTC.

The chain couples TRBV4-3 to TRBJ1-2; D perhaps matches TRBD1 (5 bases). The germline V and J ends were trimmed by 4 bases and 4 bases, with 10 bases remaining between them. The CDR3 covers 13 residues. CDR1 is LGHNA, CDR2 YSLEER, per germline. Written as DNA, the CDR3 is TGCGCCAGCAGCCCAAAGACAGCCTATGGCTACACCTTC. It translates to CASSPKTAYGYTF.

The CDR3 nucleotides are TGTGCCAGCAGGGACAGGGGGCTCTACGAGCAGTACTTC. Its translation: CASRDRGLYEQYF. The chain uses TRBV12-3 or TRBV12-4 and TRBJ2-7; 11 bases map to TRBD1. The CDR3 extends over 13 amino acids. J gave up 3 bases and V 6 bases, and 1 base lay outside the gene matches.

The count of this clone is one. The genes are TRBV30 and TRBJ1-1; 10 bases map to TRBD1. The CDR3 has 15 residues. Germline V gene data show CDR1 as GTSNPN and CDR2 as SVGIG (reference sequence). Trimming removed 2 bases from V and 7 bases from J; junction bases left unmatched: 10. For the CDR3, the DNA is TGTGCCTGGAGTCCAACGGGGGACAGGGGCCTTGAAGCTTTCTTT. As protein: CAWSPTGDRGLEAFF.

The genes are TRBV7-9 and TRBJ1-2; TRBD1 matches 10 bases. V lost 5 bases to trimming and J lost 1 base; unmatched junction nucleotides: 7. Germline V gene sequence: CDR1 SEHNR, CDR2 FQNEAQ (reference sequence). The CDR3 is 16 residues long. CDR3 sequence (DNA): TGTGCCAGCAGCCCCGGGACAGGGGACGGTAACTATGGCTACACCTTC. Translating gives CASSPGTGDGNYGYTF. Full variable domain (rest looked up from reference TRBV7-9 and TRBJ1-2): DTGVSQNPRHKITKRGQNVTFRCDPISEHNRLYWYRQTLGQGPEFLTYFQNEAQLEKSRLLSDRFSAERPKGSFSTLEIQRTEQGDSAMYLCASSPGTGDGNYGYTFGSGTRLTVV.

The chain links TRBV28 to TRBJ1-1, with 7 nucleotides matching TRBD1. Losses at the gene ends were 5 bases for V and 3 bases for J; bases not matched to a gene: 9. Germline V lookup: CDR1 MDHEN, CDR2 SYDVKM. This CDR3 is 15 amino acids long. The CDR3 nucleotides are TGTGCCAGCAGTATTACAGGGGTGCGGGACACTGAAGCTTTCTTT. It codes for CASSITGVRDTEAFF.

This clone showed up just once. J is TRBJ1-6 and V is TRBV24-1; unclear D gene. The germline V gene encodes CDR1 KGHDR and CDR2 SFDVKD. The CDR3 extends over 14 amino acids. Trimming shortened V by 2 bases and J by 6 bases, and 7 bases separated the two germline ends. CDR3 nucleotides: TGTGCCACCAGTGATTCGAACAGTAATTCACCCCTCCACTTT. Translation: CATSDSNSNSPLHF.

The chain joins TRBV5-1 to TRBJ2-7; 11 bases align to TRBD2. From germline, CDR1 is SGHRS and CDR2 YFSETQ. The trim removed 5 bases at V and 7 bases at J, leaving 5 bases unmatched. This CDR3 spans 13 amino acids. The CDR3 nucleotides are TGCGCCAGCAGAACTAGCGGGGGCCTTGAGCAGTACTTC. It encodes CASRTSGGLEQYF. Looking up the rest from reference TRBV5-1 and TRBJ2-7 gives the full variable domain: KAGVTQTPRYLIKTRGQQVTLSCSPISGHRSVSWYQQTPGQGLQFLFEYFSETQRNKGNFPGRFSGRQFSNSRSEMNVSTLELGDSALYLCASRTSGGLEQYFGPGTRLTVT.

The chain is built from TRBV19 and TRBJ1-5, with D possibly TRBD1 on 6 matching bases. The CDR3 contains 15 residues. The germline V gene has CDR1 LNHDA and CDR2 SQIVND (reference sequence). Trimming cost V 1 base and J 5 bases, with 12 bases left between them. The CDR3 DNA reads TGTGCCAGTAGTATAGTCGGGGGGCTGGATCAGCCCCAGCATTTT. It translates to CASSIVGGLDQPQHF.

This chain joins TRBV11-3 and TRBJ2-3, with 9 nucleotides matching TRBD2. V shed 1 base, J shed 2 bases, and the junction held 10 bases outside the gene matches. CDR3 length equals 18 residues. CDR1 and CDR2 (germline): SGHNT, YENEEA. The CDR3: CASSLGVAGGALTDTQYF. DNA of the CDR3: TGTGCCAGCAGCTTAGGCGTGGCGGGGGGGGCCCTCACAGATACGCAGTATTTT.

The chain recombines TRBV11-1 with TRBJ2-2; 11 nucleotides match TRBD2. The V segment lost 4 bases and the J segment 5 bases; nucleotides outside the gene matches: 3. Germline loops: CDR1 SGHAT, CDR2 FQDESV (reference sequence). This CDR3 comprises 15 residues. The CDR3 protein is CASSSRLAGTGELFF. CDR3 in DNA: TGTGCCAGCAGCTCAAGACTAGCGGGGACCGGGGAGCTGTTTTTT.

CDR3 DNA sequence: TGTGCCAGCAGCCCTCGGGACTACCGAGATTCTAGCACAGATACGCAGTATTTT. Translating gives CASSPRDYRDSSTDTQYF. The rearrangement uses TRBV7-6 and TRBJ2-3; TRBD2 agrees at 7 bases. This CDR3 region has 18 residues. Germline values: CDR1 SGHVS, CDR2 FNYEAQ. J was trimmed by 0 bases and V by 5 bases; bases with no gene match: 14.

This clone was seen a single time. This chain joins TRBV10-3 and TRBJ2-3, with TRBD2 matching over 12 bases. Unmatched junction bases numbered 11, after V lost 10 bases and J lost 0 bases. CDR1 and CDR2 from the germline V gene are ENHRY and SYGVKD. This CDR3 is 17 amino acids long. In DNA, the CDR3 is TGTGCCACCCGCCCCCTAGCGGGGGGGATTAGCACAGATACGCAGTATTTT. Its translation is CATRPLAGGISTDTQYF.

The count of this clone is one. The genes are TRBV5-1 and TRBJ2-3; 9 nucleotides line up with TRBD2. After removal of 3 bases from V and 1 base from J, the junction contained 3 bases not matched to a gene. CDR1 is SGHRS, CDR2 YFSETQ, per germline. The CDR3 has 15 residues. The CDR3 loop is CASSWGLARTDTQYF. For the CDR3, the DNA is TGCGCCAGCAGCTGGGGACTAGCTCGCACAGATACGCAGTATTTT.

V and J are TRBV10-3 and TRBJ2-3; TRBD2 is a possible D gene (6 bases). V was shortened by 7 bases and J by 2 bases, with 10 bases between the two germline ends. This CDR3 is 13 amino acids long. CDR1 is ENHRY, CDR2 SYGVKD, per germline. The CDR3 region is CAITADYTDTQYF. The CDR3 coding sequence is TGTGCCATCACCGCGGACTACACAGATACGCAGTATTTT.

The chain couples TRBV7-8 to TRBJ1-1; 7 nucleotides align to TRBD1. In germline, CDR1 is SGHVS, CDR2 FQNEAQ. The CDR3 length is 13 residues. Trimming cost V 5 bases and J 4 bases; bases outside gene matches: 4. The CDR3 protein is CASSRDRGTEAFF. CDR3 in DNA: TGTGCCAGCAGCAGGGACAGAGGCACTGAAGCTTTCTTT.

The chain is built from TRBV7-2 and TRBJ2-1; tentative D call: TRBD2 (7 bases). Germline loops: CDR1 SGHTA, CDR2 FQGNSA. The length of the CDR3 is 15 residues. With 3 bases removed from V and 5 bases from J, the gap between germline ends came to 14 bases. This chain's CDR3 is CASSLARGAHNEQFF. The CDR3, as DNA: TGTGCCAGCAGCTTGGCCCGGGGGGCCCACAATGAGCAGTTCTTC.

This rearrangement joins TRBV19 to TRBJ1-1, with 7 bases fitting TRBD1. With V trimmed by 5 bases and J by 5 bases, 8 bases remained unmatched. The germline V gene encodes CDR1 LNHDA and CDR2 SQIVND (reference sequence). This CDR3 region has 14 residues. The CDR3 nucleotides are TGTGCCAGTAGTGCTTTACAGGGGCGGACTGAAGCTTTCTTT. This codes for CASSALQGRTEAFF.

This clone was seen a few times. This chain joins TRBV28 and TRBJ2-1, with D perhaps TRBD2 (5 bases). V lost 6 bases to trimming and J lost 3 bases, with 6 bases between them. Germline V gene lookup returns CDR1 MDHEN and CDR2 SYDVKM. The CDR3 spans 12 residues. In nucleotides, the CDR3 is TGTGCCAGCAGCGGGAACTACAATGAGCAGTTCTTC. Its protein is CASSGNYNEQFF.

This clone was seen many times. CDR3: CASSQDQRNTEAFF. The CDR3 DNA reads TGCGCCAGCAGCCAAGATCAGCGGAACACTGAAGCTTTCTTT. The genes are TRBV4-3 and TRBJ1-1, with D uncertain. Germline V CDR1 and CDR2: LGHNA, YSLEER. CDR3 size: 14 residues. Deletions cut 0 bases from V and 1 base from J, with 6 bases between.

The chain carries TRBV19 and TRBJ2-3; 8 bases are shared with TRBD1. CDR3 size: 15 residues. Germline CDR1 LNHDA, CDR2 SQIVND (reference sequence). V shed 5 bases, J shed 1 base, and the junction held 5 bases outside the gene matches. CDR3 region: CASSLRDRRTDTQYF. The CDR3 DNA follows: TGTGCCAGTAGTCTCAGGGACAGGCGCACAGATACGCAGTATTTT.

This sequence joins TRBV7-3 and TRBJ2-1; TRBD2 aligns across 8 bases. The germline CDR1 and CDR2 sequences are SGHTA and FQGTGA. The V gene end was trimmed by 4 bases and the J gene end by 0 bases; junction bases not matched to a gene: 14. This CDR3 comprises 19 residues. CDR3: CASSSGQSSGSLSYNEQFF. In DNA, the CDR3 is TGTGCCAGCAGCTCAGGTCAGTCTAGCGGGTCCCTCTCCTACAATGAGCAGTTCTTC.

This clone showed up just a few times. This chain joins TRBV7-8 and TRBJ2-2; D is ambiguous. Germline values: CDR1 SGHVS, CDR2 FQNEAQ. V was shortened by 5 bases and J by 7 bases, with 11 bases between the two germline ends. This CDR3 is 13 amino acids long. CDR3 region: CASSRPRNGELFF. Written as DNA, the CDR3 is TGTGCCAGCAGCCGGCCGAGGAACGGGGAGCTGTTTTTT.